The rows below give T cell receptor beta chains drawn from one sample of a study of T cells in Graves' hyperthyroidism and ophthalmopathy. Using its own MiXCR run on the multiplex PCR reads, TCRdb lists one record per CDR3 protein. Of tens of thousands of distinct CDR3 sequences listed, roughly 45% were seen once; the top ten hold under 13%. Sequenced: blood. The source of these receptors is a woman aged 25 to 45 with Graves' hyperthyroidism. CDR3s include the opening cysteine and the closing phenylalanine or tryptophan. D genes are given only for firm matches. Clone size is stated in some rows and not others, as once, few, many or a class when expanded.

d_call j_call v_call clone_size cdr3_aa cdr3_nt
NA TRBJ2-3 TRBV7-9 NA CASSSGGPDTQYF TGTGCCAGCAGCTCGGGGGGCCCAGATACGCAGTATTTT
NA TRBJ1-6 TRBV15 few CATSRSGGSNSPLHF TGTGCCACCAGCCGATCCGGGGGGTCAAATTCACCCCTCCACTTT
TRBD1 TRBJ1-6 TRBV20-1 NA CSARIETGSNSPLHF TGCAGTGCTAGAATCGAGACAGGGAGTAATTCACCCCTCCACTTT
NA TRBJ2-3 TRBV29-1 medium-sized CSVEEPTDRFDTQYF TGCAGCGTTGAAGAACCAACTGACAGGTTCGATACGCAGTATTTT
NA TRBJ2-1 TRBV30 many CAWLQGPNEQFF TGTGCCTGGCTACAGGGCCCCAATGAGCAGTTCTTC
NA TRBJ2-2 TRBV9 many CASRFESGPTGELFF TGTGCCAGCAGGTTTGAATCAGGACCGACCGGGGAGCTGTTTTTT
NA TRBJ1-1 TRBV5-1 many CASSLLGGGIDTEAFF TGCGCCAGCAGCTTACTGGGGGGGGGTATCGACACTGAAGCTTTCTTT
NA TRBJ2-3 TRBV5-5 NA CASSLVPGGIHPQYF TGTGCCAGCAGCTTGGTGCCAGGTGGCATCCATCCGCAGTATTTT
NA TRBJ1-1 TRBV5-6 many CASSLARVVEAFF TGTGCCAGCAGCTTGGCCCGGGTAGTTGAAGCTTTCTTT
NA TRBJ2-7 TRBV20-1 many CSAREEGLGAGYEQYF TGCAGTGCTAGAGAGGAGGGGTTAGGAGCAGGCTACGAGCAGTACTTC
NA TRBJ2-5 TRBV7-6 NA CASSLTDQETQYF TGTGCCAGCAGCCTGACCGACCAAGAGACCCAGTACTTC
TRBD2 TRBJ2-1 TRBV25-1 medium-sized CASTGGSAGGYEQFF TGTGCCAGCACGGGGGGTTCTGCGGGAGGTTATGAGCAGTTCTTC
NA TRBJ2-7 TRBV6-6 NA CASGPEGSYEQYF TGTGCCAGCGGCCCAGAGGGGTCCTACGAGCAGTACTTC
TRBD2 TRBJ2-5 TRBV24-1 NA CATSPSGRKETQYF TGTGCCACCAGTCCCAGCGGGAGGAAAGAGACCCAGTACTTC
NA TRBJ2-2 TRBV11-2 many CASSDQMQGNTGELFF TGTGCCAGCAGCGACCAGATGCAGGGGAACACCGGGGAGCTGTTTTTT
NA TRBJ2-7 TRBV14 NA CASSLRYGTEQYF TGTGCCAGCAGTCTAAGGTATGGGACCGAGCAGTACTTC
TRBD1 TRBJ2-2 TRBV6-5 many CASSYPTGTGELFF TGTGCCAGCAGTTACCCGACAGGGACCGGGGAGCTGTTTTTT
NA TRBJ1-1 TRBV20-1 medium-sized CSARSQLGTEAFF TGCAGTGCTAGATCACAGCTGGGCACTGAAGCTTTCTTT
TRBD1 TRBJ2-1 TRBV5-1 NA CASSLTPPTGGNEQFF TGCGCCAGCAGCTTGACCCCTCCTACAGGGGGCAATGAGCAGTTCTTC
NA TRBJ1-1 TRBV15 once CATSRDRLGSTEAFF TGTGCCACCAGCAGAGACAGGCTTGGTTCCACTGAAGCTTTTTTT
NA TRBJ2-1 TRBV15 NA CATSPGGTIGNEQFF TGTGCCACCAGCCCGGGCGGGACGATCGGTAATGAGCAGTTCTTC
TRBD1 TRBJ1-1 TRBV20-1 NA CSARVGQRGQSLEAFF TGCAGTGCTAGAGTTGGACAAAGGGGACAGAGTCTTGAAGCTTTCTTT
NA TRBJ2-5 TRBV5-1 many CASSLGGPETQYF TGCGCCAGCAGCTTGGGGGGGCCGGAGACCCAGTACTTC
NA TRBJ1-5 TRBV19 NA CASSLVGKGNQPQHF TGTGCCAGTAGTCTAGTCGGGAAAGGGAATCAGCCCCAGCATTTT
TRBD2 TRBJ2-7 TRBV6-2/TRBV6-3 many CASSSLRLAGYEQYF TGTGCCAGCAGTTCTTTGAGACTAGCGGGGTACGAGCAGTACTTC
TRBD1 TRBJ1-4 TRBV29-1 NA CSVERGQGPNYEKLFF TGCAGCGTTGAGAGGGGACAGGGACCAAACTATGAAAAACTGTTTTTT
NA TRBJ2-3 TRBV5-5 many CASSLPSDPSTDTQYF TGTGCCAGCAGCTTGCCGTCAGACCCTAGCACAGATACGCAGTATTTT
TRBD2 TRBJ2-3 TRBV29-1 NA CGLLAGGPTDTQYF TGCGGATTACTAGCGGGAGGACCCACAGATACGCAGTATTTT
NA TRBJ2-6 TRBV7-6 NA CASSTYGGANVLTF TGTGCCAGCAGCACCTACGGGGGGGCCAACGTCCTGACTTTC
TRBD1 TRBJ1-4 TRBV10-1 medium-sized CASSEDRGSEKLFF TGCGCCAGCAGCGAGGACAGGGGGAGTGAAAAACTGTTTTTT
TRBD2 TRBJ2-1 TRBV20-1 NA CSARRPGLASHEQFF TGCAGTGCTAGGAGGCCGGGACTAGCTTCCCATGAGCAGTTCTTC
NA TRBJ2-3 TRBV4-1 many CASSQSGIDSISTDTQYF TGCGCCAGCAGCCAATCAGGTATAGACTCGATCAGCACAGATACGCAGTATTTT
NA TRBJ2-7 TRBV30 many CAYDRDNSYEQYF TGTGCCTACGACCGGGACAACTCCTACGAGCAGTACTTC
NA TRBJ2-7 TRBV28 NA CASSEFQGQSSYEQYF TGTGCCAGCAGTGAATTTCAGGGCCAGAGCTCCTACGAGCAGTACTTC
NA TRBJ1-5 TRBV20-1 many CSAGKTGYSNQPQHF TGCAGTGCTGGAAAAACAGGGTATAGCAATCAGCCCCAGCATTTT
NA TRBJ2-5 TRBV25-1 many CASSELSDQETQYF TGTGCCAGCAGTGAATTGTCGGACCAAGAGACCCAGTACTTC
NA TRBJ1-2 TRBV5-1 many CASSFDANNYGYTF TGCGCCAGCAGCTTCGACGCAAATAACTATGGCTACACCTTC
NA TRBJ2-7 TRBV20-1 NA CSLSRREAYEQYF TGCAGTTTATCACGGCGGGAAGCCTACGAGCAGTACTTC
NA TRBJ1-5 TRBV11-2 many CASSWEGGPGQPQHF TGTGCCAGCAGCTGGGAAGGGGGGCCAGGTCAGCCCCAGCATTTT
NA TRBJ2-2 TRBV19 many CASSMVRDTGELFF TGTGCCAGTAGTATGGTCCGGGACACCGGGGAGCTGTTTTTT
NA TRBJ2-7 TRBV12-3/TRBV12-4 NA CASSLQRTYEQYF TGTGCCAGCAGTTTACAGAGAACCTACGAGCAGTACTTC
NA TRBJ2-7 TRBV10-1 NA CTSSQGALGKQYF TGCACCAGCAGCCAGGGCGCTTTAGGGAAGCAGTACTTC